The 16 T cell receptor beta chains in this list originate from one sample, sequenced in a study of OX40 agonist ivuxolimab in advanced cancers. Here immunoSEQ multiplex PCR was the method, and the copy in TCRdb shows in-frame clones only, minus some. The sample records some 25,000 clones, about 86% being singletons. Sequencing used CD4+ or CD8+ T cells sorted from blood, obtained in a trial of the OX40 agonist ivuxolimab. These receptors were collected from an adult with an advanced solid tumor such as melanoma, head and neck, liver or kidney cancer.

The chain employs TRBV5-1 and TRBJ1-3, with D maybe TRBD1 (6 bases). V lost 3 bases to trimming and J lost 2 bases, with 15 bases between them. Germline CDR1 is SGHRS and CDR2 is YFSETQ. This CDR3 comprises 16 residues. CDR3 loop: CASSYVGAGAGNTIYF. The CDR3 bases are TGCGCCAGCAGCTACGTCGGTGCAGGGGCTGGAAACACCATATATTTT.

The CDR3 spells CASTSGTVVGEQYF. The CDR3, as DNA: TGTGCCAGCACCAGTGGGACGGTGGTCGGTGAGCAGTACTTC. J is TRBJ2-7 and V is TRBV27, with D perhaps TRBD1 or TRBD2 (5 bases each). The CDR3 contains 14 residues. V was clipped by 7 bases and J by 7 bases, with 20 bases between them. Germline V lookup: CDR1 MNHEY, CDR2 SMNVEV (reference sequence).

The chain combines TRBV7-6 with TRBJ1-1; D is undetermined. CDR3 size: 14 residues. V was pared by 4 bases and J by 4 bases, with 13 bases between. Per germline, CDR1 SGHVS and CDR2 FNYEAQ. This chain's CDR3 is CASSSGGEGTEAFF. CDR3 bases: TGTGCCAGCAGCTCCGGAGGAGAGGGCACTGAAGCTTTCTTT.

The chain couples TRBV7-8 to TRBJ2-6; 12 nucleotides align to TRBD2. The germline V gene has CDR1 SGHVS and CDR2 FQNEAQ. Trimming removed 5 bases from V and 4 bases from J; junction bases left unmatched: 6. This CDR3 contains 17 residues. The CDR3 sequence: CASSPRLAGDGANVLTF. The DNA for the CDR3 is TGTGCCAGCAGCCCCCGACTAGCGGGGGACGGGGCCAACGTCCTGACTTTC.

CDR3 in DNA: TGTGCCAGCAGCTGGCCTGGACAGGCTTATCAAGAGACCCAGTACTTC. This gives the protein CASSWPGQAYQETQYF. V is TRBV7-9 and J is TRBJ2-5; 7 positions agree with TRBD1. With 4 bases clipped from V and 2 bases from J, the junction kept 10 bases outside the gene matches. CDR3 length equals 16 residues. Germline V gene lookup returns CDR1 SEHNR and CDR2 FQNEAQ (reference sequence).

CDR3 loop: CASRTGGGDTQYF. DNA for the CDR3: TGTGCCAGTAGGACAGGGGGGGGAGATACGCAGTATTTT. This chain links TRBV19 with TRBJ2-3; 9 nucleotides align to TRBD1. The CDR3 totals 13 residues. The germline CDR1 and CDR2 sequences are LNHDA and SQIVND (reference sequence). The V segment lost 6 bases and the J segment 5 bases; nucleotides outside the gene matches: 3.

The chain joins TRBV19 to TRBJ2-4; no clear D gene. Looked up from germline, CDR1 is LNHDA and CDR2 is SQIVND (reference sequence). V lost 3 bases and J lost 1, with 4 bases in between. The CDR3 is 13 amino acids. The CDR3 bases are TGTGCCAGTAGTATGGTGGCCAAAAACATTCAGTACTTC. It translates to CASSMVAKNIQYF.

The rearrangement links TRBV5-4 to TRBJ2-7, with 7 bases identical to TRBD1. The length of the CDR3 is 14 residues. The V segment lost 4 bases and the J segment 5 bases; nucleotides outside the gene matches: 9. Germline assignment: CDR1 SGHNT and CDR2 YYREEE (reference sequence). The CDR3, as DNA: TGTGCCAGCAGCCCTACGACAGGGTCCCACGAGCAGTACTTC. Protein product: CASSPTTGSHEQYF.

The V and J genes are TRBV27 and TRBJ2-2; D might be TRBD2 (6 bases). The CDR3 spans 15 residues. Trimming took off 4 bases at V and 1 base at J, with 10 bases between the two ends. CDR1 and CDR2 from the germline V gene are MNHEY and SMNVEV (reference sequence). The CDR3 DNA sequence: TGTGCCAGCAGTTCGTATAGCGGGAACACCGGGGAGCTGTTTTTT. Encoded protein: CASSSYSGNTGELFF.

The CDR3 coding sequence is TGTGCCAGCAGTTTATCGGGACTAGCGGGAGGGTATGAGCAGTTCTTC. Protein product: CASSLSGLAGGYEQFF. The rearrangement links TRBV27 to TRBJ2-1; 16 bases fit TRBD2. The CDR3 sequence is 16 residues long. V dropped 0 bases and J dropped 8; count of bases not matched to a gene: 1. Germline CDR1 is MNHEY and CDR2 is SMNVEV (reference sequence).

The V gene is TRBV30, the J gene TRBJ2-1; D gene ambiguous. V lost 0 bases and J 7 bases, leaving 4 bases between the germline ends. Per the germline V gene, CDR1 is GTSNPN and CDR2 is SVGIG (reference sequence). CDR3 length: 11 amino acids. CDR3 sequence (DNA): TGTGCCTGGAGTGTATCGAATGAGCAGTTCTTC. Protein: CAWSVSNEQFF. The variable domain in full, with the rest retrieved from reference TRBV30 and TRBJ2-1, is SQTIHQWPATLVQPVGSPLSLECTVEGTSNPNLYWYRQAAGRGLQLLFYSVGIGQISSEVPQNLSASRPQDRQFILSSKKLLLSDSGFYLCAWSVSNEQFFGPGTRLTVL.

The CDR3 region is CASSPPGDEQFF. DNA for the CDR3: TGCGCCAGCAGCCCCCCGGGGGATGAGCAGTTCTTC. The rearrangement links TRBV4-1 to TRBJ2-1; TRBD2 is a possible D gene (6 bases). Germline V gene sequence: CDR1 MGHRA, CDR2 YSYEKL. With 4 bases removed from V and 8 bases from J, the gap between germline ends came to 9 bases. The CDR3 sequence is 12 residues long.

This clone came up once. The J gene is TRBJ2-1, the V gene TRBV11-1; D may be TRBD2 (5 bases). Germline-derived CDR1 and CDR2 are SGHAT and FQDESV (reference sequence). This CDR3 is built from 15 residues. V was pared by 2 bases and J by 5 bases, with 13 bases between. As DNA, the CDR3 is TGTGCCAGCAGCTTACTTACGGGGATAAACAATGAGCAGTTCTTC. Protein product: CASSLLTGINNEQFF.

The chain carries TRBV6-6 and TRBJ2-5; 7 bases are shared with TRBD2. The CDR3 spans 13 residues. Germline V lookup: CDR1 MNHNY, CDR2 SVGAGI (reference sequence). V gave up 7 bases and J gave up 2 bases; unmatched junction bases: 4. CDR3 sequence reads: CASTGTKQETQYF. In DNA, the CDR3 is TGTGCCAGCACCGGGACTAAACAAGAGACCCAGTACTTC.

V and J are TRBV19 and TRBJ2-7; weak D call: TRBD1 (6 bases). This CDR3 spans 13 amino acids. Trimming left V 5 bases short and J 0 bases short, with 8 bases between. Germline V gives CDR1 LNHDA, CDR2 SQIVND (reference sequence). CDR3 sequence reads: CASSWGPSYEQYF. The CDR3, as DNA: TGTGCCAGTAGTTGGGGGCCCTCCTACGAGCAGTACTTC. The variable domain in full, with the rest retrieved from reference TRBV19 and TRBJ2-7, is DGGITQSPKYLFRKEGQNVTLSCEQNLNHDAMYWYRQDPGQGLRLIYYSQIVNDFQKGDIAEGYSVSREKKESFPLTVTSAQKNPTAFYLCASSWGPSYEQYFGPGTRLTVT.

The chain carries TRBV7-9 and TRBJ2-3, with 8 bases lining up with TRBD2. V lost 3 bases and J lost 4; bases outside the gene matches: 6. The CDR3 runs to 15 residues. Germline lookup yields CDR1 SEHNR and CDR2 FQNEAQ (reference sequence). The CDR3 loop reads CASSFPAGEADTQYF. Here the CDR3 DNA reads TGTGCCAGCAGCTTTCCAGCGGGAGAGGCAGATACGCAGTATTTT.